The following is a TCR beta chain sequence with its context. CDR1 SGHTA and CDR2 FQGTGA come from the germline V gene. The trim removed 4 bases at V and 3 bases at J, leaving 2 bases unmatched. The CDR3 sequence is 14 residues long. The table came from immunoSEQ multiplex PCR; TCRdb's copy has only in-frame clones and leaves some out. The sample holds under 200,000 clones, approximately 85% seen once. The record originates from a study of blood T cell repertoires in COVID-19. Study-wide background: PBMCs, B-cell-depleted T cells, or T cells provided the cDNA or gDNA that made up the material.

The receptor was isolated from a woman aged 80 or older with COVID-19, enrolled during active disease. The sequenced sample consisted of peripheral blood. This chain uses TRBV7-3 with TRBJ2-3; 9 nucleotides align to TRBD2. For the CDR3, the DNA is TGTGCCAGCAGCTGGGCGGGAGGGACAGATACGCAGTATTTT. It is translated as CASSWAGGTDTQYF.